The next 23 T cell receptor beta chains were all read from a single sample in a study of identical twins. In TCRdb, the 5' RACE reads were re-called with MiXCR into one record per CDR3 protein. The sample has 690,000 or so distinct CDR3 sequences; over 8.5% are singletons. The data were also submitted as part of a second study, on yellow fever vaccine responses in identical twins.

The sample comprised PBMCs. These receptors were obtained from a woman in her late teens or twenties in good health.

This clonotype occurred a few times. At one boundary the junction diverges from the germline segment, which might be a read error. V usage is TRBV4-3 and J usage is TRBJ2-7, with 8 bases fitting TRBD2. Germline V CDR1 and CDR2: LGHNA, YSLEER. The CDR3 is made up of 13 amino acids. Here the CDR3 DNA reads TGCGCCAGCAGCCAAGAGGGGGGGACTAGTTTGCACTTC. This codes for CASSQEGGTSLHF.

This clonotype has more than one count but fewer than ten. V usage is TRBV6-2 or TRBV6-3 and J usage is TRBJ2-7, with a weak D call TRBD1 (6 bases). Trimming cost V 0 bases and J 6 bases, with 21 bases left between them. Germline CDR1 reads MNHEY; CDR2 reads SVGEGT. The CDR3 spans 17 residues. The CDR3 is CASSYSRFRGLAREQYF. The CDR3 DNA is TGTGCCAGCAGTTACTCGAGGTTCAGGGGCTTAGCGCGCGAGCAGTACTTC.

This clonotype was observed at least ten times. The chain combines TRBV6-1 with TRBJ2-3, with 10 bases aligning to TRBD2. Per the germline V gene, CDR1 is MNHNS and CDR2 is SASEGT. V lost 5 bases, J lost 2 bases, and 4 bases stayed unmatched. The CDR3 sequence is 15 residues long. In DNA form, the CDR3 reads TGTGCCAGCAGTCCTAGCGGGGGCTCCACAGATACGCAGTATTTT. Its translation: CASSPSGGSTDTQYF.

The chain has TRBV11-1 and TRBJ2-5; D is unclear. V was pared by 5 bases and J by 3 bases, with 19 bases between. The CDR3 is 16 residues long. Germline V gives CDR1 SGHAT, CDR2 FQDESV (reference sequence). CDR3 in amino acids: CASSMTHHATKETQYF. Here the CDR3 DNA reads TGTGCCAGCAGCATGACCCATCACGCAACTAAAGAGACCCAGTACTTC.

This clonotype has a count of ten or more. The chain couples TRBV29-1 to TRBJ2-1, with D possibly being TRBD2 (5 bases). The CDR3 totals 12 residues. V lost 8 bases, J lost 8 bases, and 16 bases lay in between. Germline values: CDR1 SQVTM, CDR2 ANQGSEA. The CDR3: CSYAPGLDEQFF. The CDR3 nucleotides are TGCAGCTACGCCCCGGGGTTGGATGAGCAGTTCTTC.

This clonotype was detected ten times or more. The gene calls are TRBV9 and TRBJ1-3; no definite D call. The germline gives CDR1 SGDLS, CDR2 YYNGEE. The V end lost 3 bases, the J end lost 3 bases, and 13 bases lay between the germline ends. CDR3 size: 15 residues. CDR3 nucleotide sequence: TGTGCCAGCAGCGCCCTCGACTTAGTTGGAAACACCATATATTTT. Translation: CASSALDLVGNTIYF.

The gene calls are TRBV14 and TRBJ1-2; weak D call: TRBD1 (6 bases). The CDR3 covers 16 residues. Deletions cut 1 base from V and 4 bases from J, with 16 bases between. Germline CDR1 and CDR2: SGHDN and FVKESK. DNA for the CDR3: TGTGCCAGCAGCCAAGTTGGCGGGGGGCTCGGCTATGGCTACACCTTC. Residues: CASSQVGGGLGYGYTF.

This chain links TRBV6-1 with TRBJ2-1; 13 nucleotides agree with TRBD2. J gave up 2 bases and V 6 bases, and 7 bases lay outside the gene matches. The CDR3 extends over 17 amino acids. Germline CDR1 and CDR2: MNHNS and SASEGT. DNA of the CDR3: TGTGCCAGCAGGGGGACTAGCGGGATCGTCCCCTACAATGAGCAGTTCTTC. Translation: CASRGTSGIVPYNEQFF.

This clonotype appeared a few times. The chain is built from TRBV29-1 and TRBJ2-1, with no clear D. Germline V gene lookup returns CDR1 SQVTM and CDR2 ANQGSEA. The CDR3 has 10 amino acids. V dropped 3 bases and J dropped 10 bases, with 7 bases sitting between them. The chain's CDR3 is CSVELGEQFF. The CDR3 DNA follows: TGCAGCGTTGAGTTGGGCGAGCAGTTCTTC.

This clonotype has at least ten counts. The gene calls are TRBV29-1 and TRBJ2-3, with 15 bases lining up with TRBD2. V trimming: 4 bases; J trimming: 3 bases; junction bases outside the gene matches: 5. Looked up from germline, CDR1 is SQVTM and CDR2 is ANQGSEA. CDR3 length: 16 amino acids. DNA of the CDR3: TGCAGCGTTGTCCCCGGGACTAGCGGGAGGACAGATACGCAGTATTTT. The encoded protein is CSVVPGTSGRTDTQYF.

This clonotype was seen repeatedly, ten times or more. This CDR3 is CSARPRLAGNEQYF. The CDR3 bases are TGCAGTGCTCGCCCGAGGTTAGCGGGAAACGAGCAGTACTTC. The chain links TRBV20-1 to TRBJ2-7; 8 nucleotides match TRBD2. J was trimmed by 5 bases and V by 5 bases; bases with no gene match: 11. CDR1 and CDR2 (germline): DFQATT, SNEGSKA (reference sequence). The CDR3 sequence is 14 residues long.

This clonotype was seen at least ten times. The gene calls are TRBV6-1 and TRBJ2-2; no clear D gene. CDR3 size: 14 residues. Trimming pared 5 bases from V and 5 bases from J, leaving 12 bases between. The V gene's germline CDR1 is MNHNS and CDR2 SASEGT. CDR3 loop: CASSKVPGTGELFF. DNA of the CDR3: TGTGCCAGCAGTAAAGTCCCCGGGACCGGGGAGCTGTTTTTT.

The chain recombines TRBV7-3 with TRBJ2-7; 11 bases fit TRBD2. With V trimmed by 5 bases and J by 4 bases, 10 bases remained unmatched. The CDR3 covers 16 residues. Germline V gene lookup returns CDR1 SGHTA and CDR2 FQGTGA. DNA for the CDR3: TGTGCCAGCAGCCCCAGACTAGCGGGGAGGTGTTACGAGCAGTACTTC. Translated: CASSPRLAGRCYEQYF. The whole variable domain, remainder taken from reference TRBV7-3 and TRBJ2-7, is GAGVSQTPSNKVTEKGKYVELRCDPISGHTALYWYRQSLGQGPEFLIYFQGTGAADDSGLPNDRFFAVRPEGSVSTLKIQRTERGDSAVYLCASSPRLAGRCYEQYFGPGTRLTVT.

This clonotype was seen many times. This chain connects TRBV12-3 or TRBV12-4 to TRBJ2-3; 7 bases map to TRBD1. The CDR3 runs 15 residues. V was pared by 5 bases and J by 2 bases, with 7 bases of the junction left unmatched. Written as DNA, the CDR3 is TGTGCCAGCAGTCTACAGGGGCCCCACACAGATACGCAGTATTTT. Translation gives CASSLQGPHTDTQYF.

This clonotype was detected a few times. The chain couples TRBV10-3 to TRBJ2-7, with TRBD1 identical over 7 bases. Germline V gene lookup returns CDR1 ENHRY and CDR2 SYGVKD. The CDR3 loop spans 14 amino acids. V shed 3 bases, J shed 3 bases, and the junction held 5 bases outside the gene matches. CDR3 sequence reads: CAISEGTVYYEQYF. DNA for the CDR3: TGTGCCATCAGTGAAGGGACAGTGTACTACGAGCAGTACTTC.

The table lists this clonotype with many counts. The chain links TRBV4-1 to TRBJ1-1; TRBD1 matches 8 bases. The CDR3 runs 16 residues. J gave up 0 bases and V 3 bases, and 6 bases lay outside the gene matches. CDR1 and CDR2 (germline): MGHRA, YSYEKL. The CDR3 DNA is TGCGCCAGCAGCCACGGGACAGGCTACATGAACACTGAAGCTTTCTTT. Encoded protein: CASSHGTGYMNTEAFF.

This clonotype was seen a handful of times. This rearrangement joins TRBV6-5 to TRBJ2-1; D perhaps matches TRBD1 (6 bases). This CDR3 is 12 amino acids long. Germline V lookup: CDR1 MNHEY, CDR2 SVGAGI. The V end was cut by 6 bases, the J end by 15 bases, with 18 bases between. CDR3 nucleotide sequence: TGTGCCAGCAGCGACTATACAGGGCGGGTGTTCTTC. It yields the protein CASSDYTGRVFF.

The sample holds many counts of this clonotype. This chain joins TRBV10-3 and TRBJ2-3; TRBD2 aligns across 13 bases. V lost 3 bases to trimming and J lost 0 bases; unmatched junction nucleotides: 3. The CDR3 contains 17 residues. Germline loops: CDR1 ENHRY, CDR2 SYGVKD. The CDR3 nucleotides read TGTGCCATCAGTGACGGGACTAGCGGGGCTAGCACAGATACGCAGTATTTT. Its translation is CAISDGTSGASTDTQYF.

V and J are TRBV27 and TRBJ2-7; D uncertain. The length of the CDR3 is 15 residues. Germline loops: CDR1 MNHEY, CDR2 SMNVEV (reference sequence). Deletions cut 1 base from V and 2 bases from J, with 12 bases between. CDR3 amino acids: CASSLFPDTAYEQYF. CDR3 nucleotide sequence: TGTGCCAGCAGTTTATTTCCAGATACGGCCTACGAGCAGTACTTC.

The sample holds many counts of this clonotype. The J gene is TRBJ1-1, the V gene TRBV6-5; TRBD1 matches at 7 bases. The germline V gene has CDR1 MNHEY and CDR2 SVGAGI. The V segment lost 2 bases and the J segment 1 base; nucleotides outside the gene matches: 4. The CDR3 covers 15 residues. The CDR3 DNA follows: TGTGCCAGCAGTTACCGGGACAGACCGAACACTGAAGCTTTCTTT. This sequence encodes CASSYRDRPNTEAFF.

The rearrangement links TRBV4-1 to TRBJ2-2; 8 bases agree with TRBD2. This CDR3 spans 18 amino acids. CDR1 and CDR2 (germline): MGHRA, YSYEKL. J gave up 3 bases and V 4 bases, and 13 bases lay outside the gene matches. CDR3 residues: CASSRSETGGPHTGELFF. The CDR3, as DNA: TGCGCCAGCAGCCGAAGTGAGACGGGGGGGCCTCACACCGGGGAGCTGTTTTTT.

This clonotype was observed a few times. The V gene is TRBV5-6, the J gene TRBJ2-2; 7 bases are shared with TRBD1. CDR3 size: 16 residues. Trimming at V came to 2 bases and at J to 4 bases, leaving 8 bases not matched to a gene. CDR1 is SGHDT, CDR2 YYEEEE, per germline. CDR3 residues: CASSLGAGTVTGELFF. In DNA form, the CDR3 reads TGTGCCAGCAGCTTAGGGGCCGGGACAGTCACCGGGGAGCTGTTTTTT.

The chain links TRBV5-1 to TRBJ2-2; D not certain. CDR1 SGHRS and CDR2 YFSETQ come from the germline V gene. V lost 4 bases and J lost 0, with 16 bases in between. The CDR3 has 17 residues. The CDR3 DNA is TGCGCCAGCAGCCTACTTGTGGGCCAGCCGAACACCGGGGAGCTGTTTTTT. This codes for CASSLLVGQPNTGELFF.